This T cell receptor (beta chain) came from a study of T cells after yellow fever vaccination. Findings and caveats of the study: The study noted that FACS-sorted repertoires could contain abundant clonotypes contaminating from the bulk population.

This CDR3 has 17 residues. Looked up from germline, CDR1 is MGHRA and CDR2 is YSYEKL. TCRdb re-called the 5' RACE reads with MiXCR, one entry per CDR3 protein. The sample lists about 260,000 distinct CDR3 sequences; 10% to 15% were seen once. Turning to this clonotype: Its antigen is unidentified. Compared with germline, one end of the junction differs, possibly owing to a read error.

The chain employs TRBV4-1 and TRBJ1-6; D is perhaps TRBD1 (6 bases). The specimen comprised CD4+ T cells sorted from PBMCs, sampled 45 days after the yellow fever booster vaccination. This receptor was taken from a man aged 25-40 years who received the YFV17D yellow fever vaccine. CDR3 region: CARSPGQHSSYNSPLHF. In nucleotides, the CDR3 is TGTGCCAGGAGCCCCGGACAGCATAGCTCCTATAATTCACCCCTCCACTTT.